Presented here are 22 T cell receptor beta chains from one specimen sequenced in a study of human T cells and chemical hapten exposure. TCRdb reprocessed the RACE reads with MiXCR, giving one entry per CDR3 protein. The table has under 300,000 distinct CDR3 sequences, roughly 8% seen once. Specified time point: pre-sensitization, week 0. Treatment noted: therapeutic diphenylcyclopropenone sensitization with weekly scalp DPC. Sample: whole blood, taken in connection with sensitization to the hapten diphenylcyclopropenone (DPC). The source is a man younger than 35 with alopecia areata. Some clones in this sample may be carry-over from other donors' samples.

This clonotype was detected a few times. For the CDR3, the DNA is TGTGCCAGCAGCCTTAACAGGGATTGGTATGGCTACACCTTC. Translating gives CASSLNRDWYGYTF. V usage is TRBV14 and J usage is TRBJ1-2, with a weak D call TRBD1 (6 bases). This CDR3 region has 14 residues. Deletions cut 4 bases from V and 5 bases from J, with 14 bases between. CDR1 is SGHDN, CDR2 FVKESK, per germline.

The rearrangement links TRBV5-1 to TRBJ1-3; D perhaps matches TRBD1 (6 bases). The V end lost 4 bases, the J end lost 4 bases, and 15 bases lay between the germline ends. The CDR3 has 15 residues. CDR1 and CDR2 from the germline V gene are SGHRS and YFSETQ. The CDR3 DNA is TGCGCCAGCAGCCCATTGACAGGAGAAGGAAACACCATATATTTT. Translating it yields CASSPLTGEGNTIYF. The complete variable domain, with remaining parts taken from reference TRBV5-1 and TRBJ1-3, reads KAGVTQTPRYLIKTRGQQVTLSCSPISGHRSVSWYQQTPGQGLQFLFEYFSETQRNKGNFPGRFSGRQFSNSRSEMNVSTLELGDSALYLCASSPLTGEGNTIYFGEGSWLTVV.

The chain uses TRBV4-1 and TRBJ2-7; no clear D. V lost 0 bases to trimming and J lost 6 bases, with 6 bases between them. The CDR3 spans 12 residues. The germline gives CDR1 MGHRA, CDR2 YSYEKL. Here the CDR3 DNA reads TGCGCCAGCAGCCAAGATGAGGCCGAGCAGTACTTC. This encodes CASSQDEAEQYF.

In its sample, this clonotype was seen a few times. The J gene is TRBJ2-7, the V gene TRBV6-2 or TRBV6-3; unclear D gene. The CDR3 has 13 amino acids. V lost 2 bases and J lost 2, with 7 bases in between. Germline CDR1 MNHEY, CDR2 SVGEGT. CDR3 region: CASSYGSTYEQYF. The CDR3 nucleotides read TGTGCCAGCAGTTACGGGTCAACCTACGAGCAGTACTTC.

This clonotype turned up a few times. The gene calls are TRBV20-1 and TRBJ2-4; tentative D call: TRBD2 (5 bases). The germline V gene has CDR1 DFQATT and CDR2 SNEGSKA (reference sequence). CDR3 size: 13 residues. V lost 5 bases to trimming and J lost 1 base, with 9 bases between them. The CDR3 loop is CSAVDSAKNIQYF. The DNA for the CDR3 is TGCAGTGCTGTGGACTCTGCCAAAAACATTCAGTACTTC.

In this sample, this clonotype turned up many times. The chain has TRBV4-3 and TRBJ2-7; a possible D gene is TRBD2 (5 bases). Germline V CDR1 and CDR2: LGHNA, YSLEER. V lost 0 bases, J lost 3 bases, and 6 bases lay in between. This CDR3 has 13 amino acids. The CDR3 loop is CASSQDRGYEQYF. CDR3 nucleotides: TGCGCCAGCAGCCAAGATCGGGGCTACGAGCAGTACTTC.

This clonotype was seen at least ten times. The rearrangement uses TRBV10-3 and TRBJ1-1; 7 bases align to TRBD1. Germline lookup yields CDR1 ENHRY and CDR2 SYGVKD. This CDR3 is 14 amino acids long. J lost 3 bases, V lost 6 bases, and 7 bases had no gene match. CDR3: CAISPTGLDTEAFF. The CDR3 nucleotides read TGTGCCATCAGCCCGACAGGGTTGGACACTGAAGCTTTCTTT.

This clonotype has ten or more counts. The chain recombines TRBV28 with TRBJ2-7; 8 nucleotides match TRBD1. The junction had 0 bases not matched to a gene; V was cut back by 8 bases and J by 3 bases. The germline gives CDR1 MDHEN, CDR2 SYDVKM. The CDR3 is made up of 11 amino acids. CDR3 loop: CASGTGYEQYF. The CDR3 region has the DNA TGTGCCAGCGGGACAGGCTACGAGCAGTACTTC.

This clonotype has at least ten counts. The chain carries TRBV20-1 and TRBJ2-5; weak D call: TRBD2 (6 bases). Trimming took 2 bases from V and 2 from J, leaving 9 bases between them. Germline lookup yields CDR1 DFQATT and CDR2 SNEGSKA (reference sequence). This CDR3 is 13 amino acids long. DNA of the CDR3: TGCAGTGCTAGATATCGGGGGCAAGAGACCCAGTACTTC. Its translation: CSARYRGQETQYF.

This clonotype was detected only a few times. J is TRBJ2-3 and V is TRBV15; D is possibly TRBD1 (6 bases). V lost 1 base to trimming and J lost 1 base, with 15 bases between them. The CDR3 extends over 17 amino acids. CDR1 and CDR2 (germline): LNHNV, YYDKDF (reference sequence). The DNA of the CDR3 is TGTGCCACCAGCAGAGTTGTTTCAGGGGCGGGCACAGATACGCAGTATTTT. It yields the protein CATSRVVSGAGTDTQYF.

The rearrangement uses TRBV20-1 and TRBJ1-5; D remains unclear. Germline V CDR1 and CDR2: DFQATT, SNEGSKA (reference sequence). This CDR3 comprises 13 residues. V lost 4 bases and J 1 base, leaving 8 bases between the germline ends. The CDR3 DNA follows: TGCAGTGCTACTTCAGTAAGCAATCAGCCCCAGCATTTT. Translation: CSATSVSNQPQHF.

This clonotype was counted ten times or more. This chain connects TRBV20-1 to TRBJ1-3, with D hard to call. The CDR3 runs 15 residues. V was trimmed by 5 bases and J by 0 bases, leaving 14 bases between them. Germline CDR1 and CDR2: DFQATT and SNEGSKA (reference sequence). The CDR3 here is CSASMALASGNTIYF. CDR3 in DNA: TGCAGTGCTTCCATGGCCCTGGCCTCTGGAAACACCATATATTTT.

The CDR3: CASSLARRTVETQYF. DNA of the CDR3: TGTGCCAGCAGCTTAGCGCGTAGGACAGTGGAGACCCAGTACTTC. This chain uses TRBV7-2 with TRBJ2-5; D perhaps matches TRBD1 (6 bases). There are 15 residues in the CDR3. Germline V CDR1 and CDR2: SGHTA, FQGNSA. V was clipped by 0 bases and J by 5 bases, with 13 bases between them.

This clonotype was seen repeatedly, ten times or more. The rearrangement links TRBV6-2 or TRBV6-3 to TRBJ1-5, with no clear D. The CDR3 totals 15 residues. CDR1 and CDR2 from the germline V gene are MNHEY and SVGEGT. V was clipped by 7 bases and J by 2 bases, with 15 bases between them. The CDR3 loop is CASTDPNGGNQPQHF. In nucleotides, the CDR3 is TGTGCCAGCACCGACCCCAACGGGGGCAATCAGCCCCAGCATTTT.

This clonotype was recorded at least ten times. J is TRBJ2-7 and V is TRBV19; 8 bases agree with TRBD2. V trimming: 4 bases; J trimming: 5 bases; junction bases outside the gene matches: 4. CDR3 length: 13 residues. Germline lookup yields CDR1 LNHDA and CDR2 SQIVND (reference sequence). CDR3 residues: CASSTGLADEQYV. DNA for the CDR3: TGTGCCAGTAGTACCGGACTAGCAGACGAGCAGTACGTC.

The sample holds many counts of this clonotype. The rearrangement joins TRBV7-9 to TRBJ1-4; D gene unclear. V dropped 5 bases and J dropped 3 bases, with 16 bases sitting between them. CDR1 is SEHNR and CDR2 is FQNEAQ in the germline V gene (reference sequence). The CDR3 is 16 amino acids. The CDR3 loop is CASSRAGPSANEKLFF. The CDR3 DNA reads TGTGCCAGCAGCCGGGCCGGGCCGTCGGCTAATGAAAAACTGTTTTTT.

This clonotype showed up many times. This chain links TRBV28 with TRBJ1-1, with D uncertain. Germline V gene data show CDR1 as MDHEN and CDR2 as SYDVKM. V was trimmed by 6 bases and J by 4 bases, leaving 12 bases between them. The CDR3 length is 13 residues. The CDR3 coding sequence is TGTGCCAGCAGAAACCTTGGGTCCACTGAAGCTTTCTTT. This translates into CASRNLGSTEAFF. Supplemented by reference TRBV28 and TRBJ1-1, the full variable domain reads DVKVTQSSRYLVKRTGEKVFLECVQDMDHENMFWYRQDPGLGLRLIYFSYDVKMKEKGDIPEGYSVSREKKERFSLILESASTNQTSMYLCASRNLGSTEAFFGQGTRLTVV.

This clonotype has only a few counts. V and J are TRBV18 and TRBJ1-3; the match to TRBD1 covers 8 bases. The CDR3 sequence is 15 residues long. Germline V CDR1 and CDR2: KGHSH, LQKENI. Unmatched junction bases numbered 7, after V lost 0 bases and J lost 9 bases. CDR3 sequence reads: CASSPPYGQGGTIYF. CDR3 DNA sequence: TGTGCCAGCTCACCACCTTATGGACAGGGTGGCACCATATATTTT.

The CDR3 nucleotides are TGTGCCAGCAGCTTAAGGACAGGACTTTCTTACTATGGCTACACCTTC. It codes for CASSLRTGLSYYGYTF. V and J are TRBV7-9 and TRBJ1-2, with 7 nucleotides matching TRBD1. The germline CDR1 and CDR2 sequences are SEHNR and FQNEAQ (reference sequence). V was pared by 2 bases and J by 3 bases, with 9 bases of the junction left unmatched. The CDR3 consists of 16 residues.

The chain uses TRBV12-3 or TRBV12-4 and TRBJ1-4, with 8 nucleotides matching TRBD1. CDR3 length: 16 amino acids. Trimming took 2 bases from V and 7 from J; bases not matched to a gene: 9. CDR3 sequence: CASSLNTRGQGEKLFF. For the CDR3, the DNA is TGTGCCAGCAGTTTAAATACCAGGGGGCAGGGTGAAAAACTGTTTTTT.

This clonotype came up a few times. This chain uses TRBV5-6 with TRBJ2-7, with D perhaps TRBD1 (5 bases). The length of the CDR3 is 14 residues. Germline loops: CDR1 SGHDT, CDR2 YYEEEE. Trimming left V 0 bases short and J 2 bases short, with 9 bases between. The DNA for the CDR3 is TGTGCCAGCAGCTTGGTTGCGACAGCCTACGAGCAGTACTTC. Protein: CASSLVATAYEQYF.

The V call is TRBV4-3, the J call TRBJ1-1, with D perhaps matching TRBD1 (6 bases). Looked up from germline, CDR1 is LGHNA and CDR2 is YSLEER. CDR3 size: 15 residues. V was clipped by 4 bases and J by 4 bases, with 16 bases between them. The CDR3 is CASSLIVSGATEAFF. In DNA, the CDR3 is TGCGCCAGCAGCCTAATTGTTTCGGGGGCCACTGAAGCTTTCTTT.